These 16 T cell receptor beta chains were all obtained from the same sample, sequenced in a study of tumor-infiltrating lymphocytes in primary liver carcinoma. TCR beta cDNA was reverse-transcribed from about 550 ng of total RNA. The reaction used a constant-region primer and ProtoScript II reverse transcriptase. Three-round nested multiplex PCR performed with slightly modified ARM-PCR produced the TCR beta libraries. Each of the first two PCR rounds ran approximately 10 cycles with TRBV1-TRBV30 forward and C-beta reverse primers. TCRdb called the multiplex PCR reads again in MiXCR, with one record for every CDR3 protein. Here the sample spans approximately 330,000 distinct CDR3 sequences, less than 70% being singletons. Germline DNA was also extracted, with blood RNA taken from unsorted whole blood. Sequenced input: peripheral blood. Receptors were obtained from a man between 35 and 55 years old with primary liver carcinoma and hepatitis B virus infection.

Details on this clonotype: A read error may be the cause here, since a much bigger clone is one base away. This chain joins TRBV5-5 and TRBJ1-6, with D tentatively TRBD1 (6 bases). Germline CDR1 SGHKS, CDR2 YYEKEE (reference sequence). The CDR3 spans 15 residues. The DNA of the CDR3 is TGTGCCAGCAGCCTGTGGACAGTCGATAATTCACTCCTCCACTTT. This sequence encodes CASSLWTVDNSLLHF.

Remarks on this clonotype: This clone may be a read error of a much larger clone one base away. The V call is TRBV12-3 or TRBV12-4, the J call TRBJ2-1, with 9 bases matching TRBD1. The CDR3 loop spans 18 amino acids. The CDR3 region has the DNA TGTGCCAACAGTTCCCATCTAGAGGACAGGGGCCCCTACAATGAGCAGTTCTTC. This gives the protein CANSSHLEDRGPYNEQFF.

Comment on this clonotype: An end of the junction does not agree with germline; a read error may underlie this. The chain recombines TRBV6-6 with TRBJ1-4, with D possibly being TRBD1 (5 bases). The germline V gene encodes CDR1 MNHNY and CDR2 SVGAGI (reference sequence). The CDR3 length is 11 residues. DNA of the CDR3: TGTGCCAGCGAGCAGGGCGAAAAACAGTTTTTT. It yields the protein CASEQGEKQFF.

Of note for this clonotype: One junction end disagrees with the germline gene, perhaps due to a read error. The chain carries TRBV11-2 and TRBJ2-3; TRBD2 aligns across 9 bases. The CDR3 sequence is 17 residues long. CDR1 is SGHAT and CDR2 is FQNNGV in the germline V gene. The CDR3 region is CASSLRTSGGRANTQYF. DNA of the CDR3: TGTGCCAGCAGCTTACGGACCAGCGGCGGGAGGGCAAATACGCAGTATTTC.

A note on this clonotype: The junction and the germline gene differ at one end; a read error may be behind it. The chain employs TRBV13 and TRBJ1-1; TRBD1 is a possible D gene (5 bases). Germline CDR1 and CDR2: PRHDT and FYEKMQ (reference sequence). There are 15 residues in the CDR3. The CDR3 DNA sequence: TGTGCCAGCAGATTCAGTCGGGCGCGGGGCACTGAAGTTTTCTTT. Protein sequence: CASRFSRARGTEVFF.

The genes are TRBV10-3 and TRBJ2-5; 8 bases match TRBD2. There are 13 residues in the CDR3. Trimming removed 11 bases from V and 5 bases from J; junction bases left unmatched: 10. The germline CDR1 and CDR2 sequences are ENHRY and SYGVKD. The CDR3 sequence is CASSTAGVETQYF. For the CDR3, the DNA is TGTGCCTCCAGTACAGCGGGAGTGGAGACCCAGTACTTC.

This clonotype was seen a handful of times. The chain carries TRBV5-4 and TRBJ2-5, with D perhaps TRBD1 or TRBD2 (6 bases each). Germline CDR1 reads SGHNT; CDR2 reads YYREEE (reference sequence). CDR3 length: 16 amino acids. The ends were cut back, 3 bases at V and 4 bases at J, with 19 bases in the middle. The CDR3 DNA reads as TGTGCCAGCAGCTCGATTAGTGGGGGGCCGCTAGAGACCCAGTACTTC. This encodes CASSSISGGPLETQYF. Full variable domain (missing parts from reference TRBV5-4 and TRBJ2-5): ETGVTQSPTHLIKTRGQQVTLRCSSQSGHNTVSWYQQALGQGPQFIFQYYREEENGRGNFPPRFSGLQFPNYSSELNVNALELDDSALYLCASSSISGGPLETQYFGPGTRLLVL.

The chain couples TRBV19 to TRBJ1-1; tentative D call: TRBD1 (6 bases). V dropped 3 bases and J dropped 4 bases, with 12 bases sitting between them. CDR3 length: 14 residues. Germline CDR1 and CDR2: LNHDA and SQIVND (reference sequence). The CDR3 bases are TGTGCCAGTAGTATTGCTCTGGGGGCCACTGAAGCTTTCTTT. Translating gives CASSIALGATEAFF.

Regarding this clonotype: The CDR3 end shows no conserved phenylalanine or tryptophan, and so a read error is likely. The rearrangement joins TRBV5-1 to TRBJ2-5; D not resolved. Per germline, CDR1 SGHRS and CDR2 YFSETQ. The CDR3 runs to 13 residues. Trimming cost V 4 bases and J 2 bases, with 9 bases left between them. In DNA form, the CDR3 reads TGCGCCAGCAGCATGGAACAGCAAGAGACCCAGTACCTC. Protein: CASSMEQQETQYL.

This clonotype was counted only a few times. This chain connects TRBV14 to TRBJ2-3, with D hard to call. Trimming shortened V by 4 bases and J by 2 bases, and 10 bases separated the two germline ends. Germline loops: CDR1 SGHDN, CDR2 FVKESK. The CDR3 extends over 14 amino acids. The CDR3 here is CASSRRLFTDTQYF. DNA of the CDR3: TGTGCCAGCAGCCGAAGACTCTTCACAGATACGCAGTATTTT.

The chain has TRBV5-4 and TRBJ2-3; 8 nucleotides align to TRBD1. V shed 3 bases and J 4 bases; nucleotides not matched to a gene: 10. Germline CDR1 SGHNT, CDR2 YYREEE (reference sequence). The CDR3 totals 16 residues. The CDR3 loop reads CASSYQTGDFADTQYF. The DNA for the CDR3 is TGTGCCAGCAGCTACCAGACAGGGGATTTCGCAGATACGCAGTATTTT. Full variable domain (remainder filled in from reference TRBV5-4 and TRBJ2-3): ETGVTQSPTHLIKTRGQQVTLRCSSQSGHNTVSWYQQALGQGPQFIFQYYREEENGRGNFPPRFSGLQFPNYSSELNVNALELDDSALYLCASSYQTGDFADTQYFGPGTRLTVL.

This clonotype occurred a few times. The J gene is TRBJ1-1, the V gene TRBV19; D not resolved. The V end lost 3 bases, the J end lost 0 bases, and 5 bases lay between the germline ends. Germline values: CDR1 LNHDA, CDR2 SQIVND (reference sequence). The CDR3 totals 13 residues. CDR3 sequence (DNA): TGTGCCAGTAGTATTCTGTTGAACACTGAAGCTTTCTTT. This gives the protein CASSILLNTEAFF. The variable domain in full, completed from reference TRBV19 and TRBJ1-1, reads DGGITQSPKYLFRKEGQNVTLSCEQNLNHDAMYWYRQDPGQGLRLIYYSQIVNDFQKGDIAEGYSVSREKKESFPLTVTSAQKNPTAFYLCASSILLNTEAFFGQGTRLTVV.

This clonotype was recorded many times. The chain combines TRBV11-2 with TRBJ2-5; 8 bases align to TRBD2. V shed 3 bases and J 5 bases; nucleotides not matched to a gene: 8. The CDR3 spans 15 residues. CDR1 is SGHAT and CDR2 is FQNNGV in the germline V gene. The CDR3 spells CASSFKAGEGETQYF. CDR3 nucleotide sequence: TGTGCCAGCAGCTTTAAAGCGGGAGAGGGGGAGACCCAGTACTTC.

This clonotype was seen repeatedly, ten times or more. The chain recombines TRBV6-6 with TRBJ1-4; 11 bases are a match to TRBD1. Germline V lookup: CDR1 MNHNY, CDR2 SVGAGI (reference sequence). This CDR3 has 17 amino acids. After removal of 5 bases from V and 5 bases from J, the junction contained 10 bases not matched to a gene. CDR3 protein: CASSPGQGAVGNEKLFF. CDR3 nucleotide sequence: TGTGCCAGCAGTCCCGGACAGGGGGCCGTCGGGAATGAAAAACTGTTTTTT.

This clonotype was observed many times. The chain couples TRBV4-2 to TRBJ2-6; D unclear. CDR3 length: 19 amino acids. V was shortened by 0 bases and J by 4 bases, with 19 bases between the two germline ends. From germline, CDR1 is LGHNA and CDR2 YNFKEQ. The DNA of the CDR3 is TGTGCCAGCAGCCAAGATTCTGGTCGTTTAGGAGCCGGGGCCAACGTCCTGACTTTC. This encodes CASSQDSGRLGAGANVLTF.

There are many counts of this clonotype. The V gene is TRBV6-2 or TRBV6-3, the J gene TRBJ2-1; D is ambiguous. CDR3 length: 15 residues. Germline V gene sequence: CDR1 MNHEY, CDR2 SVGEGT. The V end lost 4 bases, the J end lost 0 bases, and 10 bases lay between the germline ends. CDR3: CASSLNPGSYNEQFF. CDR3 sequence (DNA): TGTGCCAGCAGTTTAAATCCAGGCTCCTACAATGAGCAGTTCTTC.